The next 27 T cell receptor beta chains were all read from a single sample in a study of T cell responses to AZD1222 COVID-19 vaccine. TCRdb keeps only in-frame clones here, not all; method: immunoSEQ multiplex PCR. Found here are fewer than 90,000 clones, about 88% of them singletons; the top ten hold approximately 10%. This material consisted of peripheral blood, taken on day 0 of AZD1222 vaccination. These receptors all stem from an adult in good health.

The chain is built from TRBV6-6 and TRBJ1-2; D not certain. Germline loops: CDR1 MNHNY, CDR2 SVGAGI (reference sequence). V was clipped by 2 bases and J by 0 bases, with 10 bases between them. This CDR3 has 15 residues. The CDR3 region has the DNA TGTGCCAGCAGTTACACCCGGGGAACTAACTATGGCTACACCTTC. This encodes CASSYTRGTNYGYTF.

The rearrangement links TRBV30 to TRBJ1-2; D ambiguous. The CDR3 length is 12 residues. V lost 0 bases, J lost 14 bases, and 16 bases lay in between. Germline V gene lookup returns CDR1 GTSNPN and CDR2 SVGIG (reference sequence). CDR3 DNA: TGTGCCTGGAGTGTACGATCGGGAGGAGAAACCTTC. Translated: CAWSVRSGGETF.

This rearrangement joins TRBV7-8 to TRBJ1-2; 10 nucleotides align to TRBD1. The CDR3 is made up of 15 amino acids. CDR1 SGHVS and CDR2 FQNEAQ come from the germline V gene. V shed 3 bases and J 4 bases; nucleotides not matched to a gene: 5. CDR3 nucleotide sequence: TGTGCCAGCAGCTTCACGACAGGGGGCCCCTATGGCTACACCTTC. Translated, it gives CASSFTTGGPYGYTF.

This clone came up once. The CDR3 DNA follows: TGTGCCATCCAGGAGGGGCTGGGGTTGAACACCGGGGAGCTGTTTTTT. Translated: CAIQEGLGLNTGELFF. V is TRBV10-3 and J is TRBJ2-2; possible D gene TRBD2, 6 bases. The CDR3 contains 16 residues. Germline CDR1 is ENHRY and CDR2 is SYGVKD. V was pared by 8 bases and J by 1 base, with 17 bases between.

The chain uses TRBV5-1 and TRBJ1-4; 7 bases are shared with TRBD1. The CDR3 is 16 amino acids. J gave up 1 base and V 0 bases, and 3 bases lay outside the gene matches. CDR1 and CDR2 (germline): SGHRS, YFSETQ. DNA for the CDR3: TGCGCCAGCAGCTTGGGACAGGGAGTAACTAATGAAAAACTGTTTTTT. The encoded protein is CASSLGQGVTNEKLFF.

The chain employs TRBV14 and TRBJ1-2, with D tentatively TRBD1 (5 bases). The V and J ends lost 0 bases and 4 bases respectively, with 6 bases between them. The CDR3 covers 13 residues. Germline V gene data show CDR1 as SGHDN and CDR2 as FVKESK. The CDR3, as DNA: TGTGCCAGCAGCCAAGACAGGGCCTATGGCTACACCTTC. Its translation: CASSQDRAYGYTF.

The CDR3 DNA reads TGTGCCAGCAGCCATCAAGACTTCGAAGCTTTCTTT. The encoded protein is CASSHQDFEAFF. The V and J genes are TRBV3-1 (or the pseudogene TRBV3-2) and TRBJ1-1; D is ambiguous. With 3 bases removed from V and 8 bases from J, the gap between germline ends came to 10 bases. Germline V gives CDR1 LGHDT, CDR2 YNNKEL (reference sequence). The CDR3 sequence is 12 residues long.

V gene TRBV27 combines with J gene TRBJ2-2, with TRBD2 matching 10 bases. This CDR3 has 18 amino acids. Germline-derived CDR1 and CDR2 are MNHEY and SMNVEV (reference sequence). The V segment lost 3 bases and the J segment 2 bases; nucleotides outside the gene matches: 9. CDR3 nucleotide sequence: TGTGCCAGCAGTTTGGGCCTAGCGGGAGCTTTCAACACCGGGGAGCTGTTTTTT. It yields the protein CASSLGLAGAFNTGELFF.

The rearrangement uses TRBV19 and TRBJ2-2; 8 positions match TRBD1. V was clipped by 6 bases and J by 3 bases; unmatched bases: 9. CDR1 is LNHDA and CDR2 is SQIVND in the germline V gene (reference sequence). This CDR3 comprises 16 residues. CDR3 DNA: TGTGCCAGTAGCCTAACAACGACAGGGGACACCGGGGAGCTGTTTTTT. This codes for CASSLTTTGDTGELFF.

V is TRBV11-2 and J is TRBJ2-7; 8 nucleotides align to TRBD1. Looked up from germline, CDR1 is SGHAT and CDR2 is FQNNGV. Germline trimming cut 1 base from V and 0 bases from J; bases unmatched to any gene: 11. The CDR3 loop spans 18 amino acids. CDR3 residues: CASSLVGGPGQDSYEQYF. In nucleotides, the CDR3 is TGTGCCAGCAGCTTAGTCGGAGGTCCGGGACAGGACTCCTACGAGCAGTACTTC.

This clone appeared once. V gene TRBV14 combines with J gene TRBJ2-2; either TRBD1 or TRBD2 may supply D (5 bases each). Germline CDR1 reads SGHDN; CDR2 reads FVKESK. The CDR3 runs 15 residues. Trimming removed 2 bases at V and 1 base at J, with 8 bases between. The CDR3 here is CASSQLGENTGELFF. Written as DNA, the CDR3 is TGTGCCAGCAGCCAATTGGGGGAGAACACCGGGGAGCTGTTTTTT.

The J gene is TRBJ1-2, the V gene TRBV6-5; 8 bases line up with TRBD1. The CDR3 totals 14 residues. CDR1 and CDR2 from the germline V gene are MNHEY and SVGAGI. Trimming cost V 6 bases and J 4 bases; bases outside gene matches: 7. In DNA, the CDR3 is TGTGCCAGCAGCACCGGGACAGGCCTCTATGGCTACACCTTC. Translating it yields CASSTGTGLYGYTF.

The chain joins TRBV18 to TRBJ2-1; 8 bases fit TRBD2. Germline V gene lookup returns CDR1 KGHSH and CDR2 LQKENI. The CDR3 loop spans 17 amino acids. V lost 6 bases and J lost 5; bases outside the gene matches: 15. CDR3 in DNA: TGTGCCAGCTCCCTGGAATCGGGAGGGTTGGGAGACAATGAGCAGTTCTTC. This encodes CASSLESGGLGDNEQFF.

The chain joins TRBV20-1 to TRBJ1-1; no clear D. The ends were cut back, 5 bases at V and 0 bases at J, with 4 bases in the middle. This CDR3 has 11 residues. Germline assignment: CDR1 DFQATT and CDR2 SNEGSKA (reference sequence). The CDR3 nucleotides are TGCAGTGCTCTCATGAACACTGAAGCTTTCTTT. As protein: CSALMNTEAFF.

This chain uses TRBV18 with TRBJ1-2, with D possibly matching TRBD1 (5 bases). Germline V gene sequence: CDR1 KGHSH, CDR2 LQKENI. CDR3 length: 14 residues. Trimming took off 0 bases at V and 4 bases at J, with 9 bases between the two ends. The CDR3 nucleotides are TGTGCCAGCTCACCACCCGCAGGGAGCTATGGCTACACCTTC. This gives the protein CASSPPAGSYGYTF.

This clone was seen a handful of times. The V call is TRBV2, the J call TRBJ1-3, with D uncertain. CDR1 and CDR2 (germline): SNHLY, FYNNEI. Trimming removed 2 bases from V and 0 bases from J, with 8 bases in between. The CDR3 runs to 15 residues. The CDR3 DNA is TGTGCCAGCAGTGAATTAGGCCTCTCTGGAAACACCATATATTTT. It translates to CASSELGLSGNTIYF.

This chain links TRBV7-9 with TRBJ2-6; TRBD1 might be the D (5 bases). There are 16 residues in the CDR3. The V gene's germline CDR1 is SEHNR and CDR2 FQNEAQ (reference sequence). Between the trimmed V and J ends, which lost 5 bases and 2 bases, there was a span of 13 bases. CDR3: CASSPVGRAGANVLTF. The CDR3 bases are TGTGCCAGCAGCCCGGTAGGCAGGGCTGGGGCCAACGTCCTGACTTTC.

CDR3 in DNA: TGTGCCAGCAGACCACAGGGGCGGGTCGGAGATACGCAGTATTTT. As protein: CASRPQGRVGDTQYF. This chain connects TRBV6-4 to TRBJ2-3; TRBD1 aligns across 7 bases. With 6 bases clipped from V and 5 bases from J, the junction kept 11 bases outside the gene matches. The CDR3 length is 15 residues. In germline, CDR1 is MRHNA, CDR2 SNTAGT.

The V gene is TRBV29-1, the J gene TRBJ2-7, with 12 bases that match TRBD1. CDR1 is SQVTM and CDR2 is ANQGSEA in the germline V gene. The V segment lost 5 bases and the J segment 4 bases; nucleotides outside the gene matches: 6. This CDR3 region has 14 residues. The CDR3 is CSVQGQGAKYEQYF. The CDR3 region has the DNA TGCAGCGTTCAGGGACAGGGGGCGAAGTACGAGCAGTACTTC.

The chain couples TRBV7-3 to TRBJ2-2; D is perhaps TRBD2 (6 bases). V was cut by 8 bases and J by 2 bases, with 12 bases left in between. This CDR3 contains 14 residues. The germline V gene has CDR1 SGHTA and CDR2 FQGTGA. DNA for the CDR3: TGTGCCAGCCACTCGGGGGACAACACCGGGGAGCTGTTTTTT. Translated, it gives CASHSGDNTGELFF.

The J gene is TRBJ2-1, the V gene TRBV11-2; 8 nucleotides agree with TRBD2. CDR1 and CDR2 (germline): SGHAT, FQNNGV. Trimming removed 1 base from V and 2 bases from J; junction bases left unmatched: 1. This CDR3 region has 15 residues. CDR3 nucleotide sequence: TGTGCCAGCAGCTTAGGTAGCGGGACCTACAATGAGCAGTTCTTC. This encodes CASSLGSGTYNEQFF.

Written as DNA, the CDR3 is TGTGCCAGCAGCTTACGTCAGGGGCACTATGGCTACACCTTC. Amino acid sequence: CASSLRQGHYGYTF. The chain uses TRBV7-9 and TRBJ1-2; TRBD1 might be the D (6 bases). The germline CDR1 and CDR2 sequences are SEHNR and FQNEAQ (reference sequence). The CDR3 loop spans 14 amino acids. Trimming shortened V by 2 bases and J by 3 bases, and 10 bases separated the two germline ends. Variable domain in full (rest from reference TRBV7-9 and TRBJ1-2): DTGVSQNPRHKITKRGQNVTFRCDPISEHNRLYWYRQTLGQGPEFLTYFQNEAQLEKSRLLSDRFSAERPKGSFSTLEIQRTEQGDSAMYLCASSLRQGHYGYTFGSGTRLTVV.

The rearrangement joins TRBV3-1 (or the pseudogene TRBV3-2) to TRBJ2-5, with D perhaps matching TRBD2 (5 bases). The CDR3 has 13 residues. The V and J ends lost 4 bases and 4 bases respectively, with 10 bases between them. Germline lookup yields CDR1 LGHDT and CDR2 YNNKEL (reference sequence). CDR3 sequence reads: CASSPTRRETQYF. CDR3 DNA: TGTGCCAGCAGCCCCACTAGGAGAGAGACCCAGTACTTC.

The rearrangement joins TRBV28 to TRBJ1-3; no clear D. Germline V CDR1 and CDR2: MDHEN, SYDVKM. V lost 6 bases and J 0 bases, leaving 15 bases between the germline ends. The CDR3 has 16 residues. The CDR3, as DNA: TGTGCCAGCAGCCCTCTAGAATTCAACTCTGGAAACACCATATATTTT. Its translation: CASSPLEFNSGNTIYF.

V gene TRBV28 combines with J gene TRBJ2-7; 9 bases are shared with TRBD1. Unmatched junction bases numbered 6, after V lost 8 bases and J lost 4 bases. The CDR3 covers 13 residues. From germline, CDR1 is MDHEN and CDR2 SYDVKM. CDR3 bases: TGTGCCAGCCAAGGACAGGGGAGGTACGAGCAGTACTTC. Encoded protein: CASQGQGRYEQYF.

This clone was counted a few times. The V call is TRBV25-1, the J call TRBJ2-5; 9 positions agree with TRBD1. The germline V gene has CDR1 MGHDK and CDR2 SYGVNS. This CDR3 is built from 17 residues. J lost 5 bases, V lost 2 bases, and 12 bases had no gene match. The CDR3, as DNA: TGTGCCAGCAGTGAAATGAAGTGGGACAGGGCTCGGGAGACCCAGTACTTC. Translating gives CASSEMKWDRARETQYF.

The rearrangement joins TRBV28 to TRBJ1-4; 8 bases fit TRBD1. Trimming cost V 6 bases and J 5 bases; bases outside gene matches: 8. The germline V gene has CDR1 MDHEN and CDR2 SYDVKM. The CDR3 consists of 15 residues. CDR3 sequence: CASSRGQGRNEKLFF. The CDR3 nucleotides are TGTGCCAGCAGCCGTGGACAGGGCCGAAATGAAAAACTGTTTTTT.